Sequencing of this TCR beta chain was carried out in a study of cytomegalovirus exposure and HLA in healthy donors. Whole-study results and caveats: Later analysis suggested links between common viral pathogens and several top significant clusters. Most of the TCR beta V segments (in an earlier analysis) were productive either about 87% or about 30% of the time.

The PCR was carried out with 60 Vbeta primers and 13 Jbeta primers. The repertoire was sequenced with immunoSEQ multiplex PCR; TCRdb's copy has only in-frame clones and lacks some. Here the sample spans about 160,000 clones, around 84% being singletons. A remark on this clone: The antigen remains undetermined.

The CDR3 length is 19 residues. Germline CDR1 LNHDA, CDR2 SQIVND (reference sequence). V shed 6 bases, J shed 0 bases, and the junction held 17 bases outside the gene matches. The source material was PBMCs. The J gene is TRBJ1-3, the V gene TRBV19; TRBD1 aligns across 7 bases. This receptor was obtained from a middle-aged woman in good health and CMV-seronegative. CDR3 bases: TGTGCCAGTAGCCTCAGGGGCCTAACAGGGGCTCTCTCTGGAAACACCATATATTTT. The encoded protein is CASSLRGLTGALSGNTIYF.